The rows below give T cell receptor beta chains drawn from one sample of a study of persistence of HIV-infected CD4 T cells. Sequenced by immunoSEQ multiplex PCR; TCRdb stores in-frame clones only, minus some. The sample has roughly 13,000 clones, approximately 75% seen once; the top ten hold approximately 18%. For these TCRs, the target antigens are not known. Sequencing used CD4+ T cells sorted from PBMCs after approximately 19-hour stimulation, obtained from a patient who received antiretroviral therapy. Receptors were obtained from an adult man with HIV who was CMV-seropositive. Both conserved end residues are part of each CDR3. D genes are given only for firm matches. Rows may omit the clone size; those that give it use once, few, many or a size class.

J gene | clone size | D gene | V gene | CDR3 protein | CDR3 DNA
TRBJ1-6 | NA | NA | TRBV7-9 | CASSRRTVAYNSPLHF | TGTGCCAGCAGCAGAAGGACAGTGGCCTATAATTCACCCCTCCACTTT
TRBJ2-2 | NA | TRBD2 | TRBV3-1/TRBV3-2 | CASSQAIRRGVYTGELFF | TGTGCCAGCAGCCAAGCTATAAGGCGGGGGGTATACACCGGGGAGCTGTTTTTT
TRBJ2-3 | NA | TRBD1 | TRBV2 | CASRWDRGLGTDTQYF | TGTGCCAGCAGGTGGGACAGGGGCCTCGGCACAGATACGCAGTATTTT
TRBJ2-7 | NA | TRBD1 | TRBV5-1 | CASSYTGTGGGGYEQYF | TGCGCCAGCAGCTACACCGGGACAGGGGGCGGTGGGTACGAGCAGTACTTC
TRBJ2-7 | NA | TRBD1 | TRBV10-3 | CAISLGTGSYEQYF | TGTGCCATCAGCCTCGGGACAGGGAGTTACGAGCAGTACTTC
TRBJ1-1 | few | NA | TRBV7-9 | CASSSDSFTEAFF | TGTGCCAGCAGCTCAGACTCATTCACTGAAGCTTTCTTT
TRBJ2-1 | NA | TRBD1 | TRBV7-9 | CASTRDRVRVNEQFF | TGTGCCAGCACCCGGGACAGGGTTCGGGTCAATGAGCAGTTCTTC
TRBJ2-2 | NA | NA | TRBV6-5 | CASSYIHERGTGELFF | TGTGCCAGCAGTTACATCCATGAGAGAGGCACCGGGGAGCTGTTTTTT
TRBJ2-2 | NA | TRBD2 | TRBV9 | CASSGGLVGTGELFF | TGTGCCAGCAGCGGTGGACTAGTAGGCACCGGGGAGCTGTTTTTT
TRBJ1-6 | NA | TRBD1 | TRBV5-5 | CASSPRDRGRGSYNSPLHF | TGTGCCAGCAGCCCCCGGGACAGGGGTAGGGGCTCCTATAATTCACCCCTCCACTTT
TRBJ2-1 | NA | TRBD1 | TRBV10-3 | CAIRPGTAYNEQFF | TGTGCCATCCGCCCCGGGACAGCTTACAATGAGCAGTTCTTC
TRBJ1-5 | once | NA | TRBV10-1 | CAIPPGYSNQPQHF | TGCGCCATTCCCCCAGGATATAGCAATCAGCCCCAGCATTTT
TRBJ1-5 | NA | NA | TRBV5-4 | CASSLDGGRASNQPQHF | TGTGCCAGCAGCTTGGACGGAGGGAGGGCGAGCAATCAGCCCCAGCATTTT
TRBJ2-1 | NA | NA | TRBV10-3 | CAISEDSGTKLNEQFF | TGTGCCATCAGTGAAGATTCCGGGACCAAATTGAATGAGCAGTTCTTC
TRBJ1-1 | NA | NA | TRBV28 | CASSTTAMNTEAFF | TGTGCCAGCAGTACGACAGCAATGAACACTGAAGCTTTCTTT
TRBJ2-4 | NA | NA | TRBV10-3 | CAISDSRDAAKNIQYF | TGTGCCATCAGTGATTCGCGAGATGCGGCCAAAAACATTCAGTACTTC
TRBJ2-2 | NA | NA | TRBV2 | CASSERATGELFF | TGTGCCAGCAGTGAACGGGCCACCGGGGAGCTGTTTTTT
TRBJ2-3 | NA | NA | TRBV27 | CASSLSYTDTQYF | TGTGCCAGCAGTTTATCGTACACAGATACGCAGTATTTT
TRBJ2-2 | NA | NA | TRBV19 | CASSIRSGTGELFF | TGTGCCAGTAGTATCAGGTCCGGGACCGGGGAGCTGTTTTTT
TRBJ2-7 | NA | TRBD1 | TRBV9 | CASSVVAGGFYEQYF | TGTGCCAGCAGCGTAGTGGCAGGGGGTTTCTACGAGCAGTACTTC
TRBJ1-2 | NA | NA | TRBV12-3/TRBV12-4 | CASSPHRDGYTF | TGTGCCAGCAGTCCTCACAGGGATGGCTACACCTTC
TRBJ1-5 | few | NA | TRBV2 | CASSAGQDNQPQHF | TGTGCCAGCAGCGCGGGCCAGGACAATCAGCCCCAGCATTTT